Described below is a single T cell receptor beta chain sequence and its context. What it binds is unknown. This sample stems from a study of identical twins. Whole-study results and caveats: One should note that invariant MAIT and iNKT cells could partly confound zero-insertion analyses.

Trimming removed 4 bases from V and 3 bases from J; junction bases left unmatched: 6. The germline CDR1 and CDR2 sequences are SGHRS and YFSETQ. This CDR3 spans 15 amino acids. Template switching added a universal primer binding site, and final cDNA carried unique molecular identifiers. In TCRdb, the 5' RACE reads were re-called with MiXCR into one record per CDR3 protein. The sample lists around 490,000 distinct CDR3 sequences, about 20% occurring once. Separately, the same data were catalogued under a study of yellow fever vaccine responses in identical twins. That source reports: A vaccine T cell response that seemed partly convergent and partly personalized was reported in twins.

V usage is TRBV5-1 and J usage is TRBJ2-7; 11 nucleotides match TRBD2. Specimen: CD4+ T cells sorted from blood. The source of this sequence is a woman aged 18-29 years in good health. In DNA, the CDR3 is TGCGCCAGCAGCCCGATAGCGGGAGGGGACTACGAGCAGTACTTC. It is translated as CASSPIAGGDYEQYF.